The 31 T cell receptor beta chains reported below all come from one sample, sequenced in a study of OX40 agonist ivuxolimab in advanced cancers. TCRdb's copy holds only in-frame clones and misses some; the assay was immunoSEQ multiplex PCR. This sample yields 37,000 or so clones, of which about 86% are seen a single time; 2.4% belongs to the top ten. The source was CD4+ or CD8+ T cells sorted from blood, collected in a trial of the OX40 agonist ivuxolimab. The source of these receptors is an adult with an advanced solid tumor such as melanoma, head and neck, liver or kidney cancer.

This chain connects TRBV6-1 to TRBJ1-4, with a possible D match to TRBD1 (5 bases). The germline V gene has CDR1 MNHNS and CDR2 SASEGT. V dropped 2 bases and J dropped 3 bases, with 10 bases sitting between them. The CDR3 runs 15 residues. The CDR3, as DNA: TGTGCCAGCAGTGAAAGAGGGACCCCTAATGAAAAACTGTTTTTT. Translation: CASSERGTPNEKLFF.

The CDR3 here is CAWSLGFGINYGYTF. DNA for the CDR3: TGTGCCTGGAGTTTGGGTTTCGGCATTAACTATGGCTACACCTTC. This chain uses TRBV30 with TRBJ1-2; D not resolved. Trimming took off 2 bases at V and 1 base at J, with 14 bases between the two ends. The V gene's germline CDR1 is GTSNPN and CDR2 SVGIG (reference sequence). This CDR3 has 15 amino acids.

V is TRBV9 and J is TRBJ2-5; maybe TRBD2 (5 bases). V gave up 0 bases and J gave up 4 bases, with 13 bases separating them. There are 15 residues in the CDR3. Germline V lookup: CDR1 SGDLS, CDR2 YYNGEE. CDR3 DNA sequence: TGTGCCAGCAGCGTAGCCCGAGGGCGCGGAGAGACCCAGTACTTC. Its translation: CASSVARGRGETQYF. Full variable domain (remainder filled in from reference TRBV9 and TRBJ2-5): DSGVTQTPKHLITATGQRVTLRCSPRSGDLSVYWYQQSLDQGLQFLIQYYNGEERAKGNILERFSAQQFPDLHSELNLSSLELGDSALYFCASSVARGRGETQYFGPGTRLLVL.

The chain is built from TRBV6-6 and TRBJ1-4; 7 bases map to TRBD1. Germline trimming cut 5 bases from V and 10 bases from J; bases unmatched to any gene: 13. Germline V gene lookup returns CDR1 MNHNY and CDR2 SVGAGI (reference sequence). CDR3 length equals 15 residues. Here the CDR3 DNA reads TGTGCCAGCAGTCTCCCGGGACAGAACGTGGTAAAACTGTTTTTT. Its translation: CASSLPGQNVVKLFF.

The chain combines TRBV25-1 with TRBJ1-6; D may be TRBD1 (6 bases). Per the germline V gene, CDR1 is MGHDK and CDR2 is SYGVNS. Trimming removed 4 bases at V and 8 bases at J, with 15 bases between. The CDR3 loop spans 15 amino acids. The CDR3 protein is CASSATGRGHSPLHF. The CDR3 bases are TGTGCCAGCAGTGCGACAGGTAGGGGACATTCACCCCTCCACTTT.

The chain joins TRBV6-1 to TRBJ1-1, with 7 bases identical to TRBD1. The CDR3 loop spans 12 amino acids. The V gene end was trimmed by 11 bases and the J gene end by 6 bases; junction bases not matched to a gene: 9. Germline V gene lookup returns CDR1 MNHNS and CDR2 SASEGT. The chain's CDR3 is CAGSGDRAEAFF. CDR3 sequence (DNA): TGTGCCGGGAGTGGAGACAGGGCTGAAGCTTTCTTT.

The chain carries TRBV7-5 and TRBJ2-3. TRBV7-5 is shown as a pseudogene. The CDR3 is made up of 15 amino acids. The CDR3 loop is CARNGTAPSTDTQYF. Here the CDR3 DNA reads TGTGCCAGAAATGGGACGGCTCCTAGCACAGATACGCAGTATTTT.

The CDR3 sequence is CASSQDLRFTEAFF. In DNA form, the CDR3 reads TGTGCCAGCAGCCAGGACCTACGTTTCACTGAAGCTTTCTTT. This chain links TRBV4-2 with TRBJ1-1, with unresolved D. CDR3 length equals 14 residues. V lost 3 bases and J 4 bases, leaving 12 bases between the germline ends. Germline V gene lookup returns CDR1 LGHNA and CDR2 YNFKEQ.

The CDR3 loop is CASSLAQGYSYNEQFF. CDR3 nucleotide sequence: TGTGCCAGCAGCTTAGCGCAGGGATACTCCTACAATGAGCAGTTCTTC. This chain uses TRBV7-2 with TRBJ2-1; D is possibly TRBD1 (5 bases). Trimming shortened V by 0 bases and J by 0 bases, and 9 bases separated the two germline ends. CDR1 SGHTA and CDR2 FQGNSA come from the germline V gene. The CDR3 length is 16 residues. Based on the CDR3 plus reference TRBV7-2 and TRBJ2-1, the full variable domain is GAGVSQSPSNKVTEKGKDVELRCDPISGHTALYWYRQSLGQGLEFLIYFQGNSAPDKSGLPSDRFSAERTGGSVSTLTIQRTQQEDSAVYLCASSLAQGYSYNEQFFGPGTRLTVL.

The V and J genes are TRBV2 and TRBJ2-5; a possible D gene is TRBD2 (5 bases). The CDR3 runs 12 residues. Trimming took off 6 bases at V and 5 bases at J, with 10 bases between the two ends. Per the germline V gene, CDR1 is SNHLY and CDR2 is FYNNEI. CDR3 sequence reads: CASSVGAETQYF. For the CDR3, the DNA is TGTGCCAGCAGCGTGGGAGCGGAGACCCAGTACTTC.

CDR3 residues: CASSPTTAEAFF. The CDR3 DNA reads as TGTGCCAGCAGCCCAACGACGGCGGAAGCTTTCTTT. V and J are TRBV7-2 and TRBJ1-1; D unclear. Germline values: CDR1 SGHTA, CDR2 FQGNSA. The CDR3 runs to 12 residues. The V and J ends lost 5 bases and 8 bases respectively, with 12 bases between them. Variable domain in full (rest from reference TRBV7-2 and TRBJ1-1): GAGVSQSPSNKVTEKGKDVELRCDPISGHTALYWYRQSLGQGLEFLIYFQGNSAPDKSGLPSDRFSAERTGGSVSTLTIQRTQQEDSAVYLCASSPTTAEAFFGQGTRLTVV.

The V gene is TRBV11-2, the J gene TRBJ2-3; 8 bases fit TRBD2. Germline CDR1 SGHAT, CDR2 FQNNGV. The CDR3 is 14 residues long. The V gene end was trimmed by 3 bases and the J gene end by 5 bases; junction bases not matched to a gene: 4. The CDR3 is CASSFGGGIDTQYF. DNA of the CDR3: TGTGCCAGCAGCTTCGGGGGGGGGATAGATACGCAGTATTTT.

V and J are TRBV6-6 and TRBJ1-2, with no clear D. The CDR3 loop spans 11 amino acids. Trimming cost V 3 bases and J 7 bases, with 6 bases left between them. From germline, CDR1 is MNHNY and CDR2 SVGAGI (reference sequence). The chain's CDR3 is CASSYGSGYTF. The CDR3 DNA reads as TGTGCCAGCAGTTATGGTTCTGGCTACACCTTC.

The V and J genes are TRBV5-1 and TRBJ2-3, with 10 bases matching TRBD2. Germline V lookup: CDR1 SGHRS, CDR2 YFSETQ. CDR3 length: 18 residues. Unmatched junction bases numbered 11, after V lost 4 bases and J lost 0 bases. This chain's CDR3 is CASSPYSGGSRSTDTQYF. DNA of the CDR3: TGCGCCAGCAGCCCCTATAGCGGGGGGTCCCGTAGCACAGATACGCAGTATTTT.

The gene calls are TRBV4-1 and TRBJ1-5; D is possibly TRBD1 (5 bases). The CDR3 runs 17 residues. Germline V gives CDR1 MGHRA, CDR2 YSYEKL. The V gene lost 0 bases and the J gene lost 4 bases, with 16 bases spanning the gap. The CDR3 reads CASSQDLARRGNQPQHF. CDR3 nucleotides: TGCGCCAGCAGCCAAGATCTGGCCCGAAGGGGTAATCAGCCCCAGCATTTT.

This clone was seen more than once but under ten times. This chain links TRBV5-8 with TRBJ1-2; perhaps TRBD1 as D (6 bases). This CDR3 contains 13 residues. CDR1 is SGHTS and CDR2 is YDEGEE in the germline V gene. The V end lost 6 bases, the J end lost 4 bases, and 13 bases lay between the germline ends. This CDR3 is CASTPGRGYGYTF. CDR3 DNA sequence: TGTGCCAGCACCCCCGGCAGGGGCTATGGCTACACCTTC. Based on the CDR3 plus reference TRBV5-8 and TRBJ1-2, the full variable domain is EAGVTQSPTHLIKTRGQQATLRCSPISGHTSVYWYQQALGLGLQFLLWYDEGEERNRGNFPPRFSGRQFPNYSSELNVNALELEDSALYLCASTPGRGYGYTFGSGTRLTVV.

V usage is TRBV6-5 and J usage is TRBJ1-2; D is unresolved. Germline V lookup: CDR1 MNHEY, CDR2 SVGAGI. The germline V and J ends were trimmed by 5 bases and 4 bases, with 8 bases remaining between them. This CDR3 is 12 amino acids long. The CDR3 reads CASSREGYGYTF. The CDR3 bases are TGTGCCAGCAGTCGAGAGGGCTATGGCTACACCTTC.

J is TRBJ2-5 and V is TRBV5-1; 10 positions agree with TRBD1. Trimming cost V 4 bases and J 0 bases; bases outside gene matches: 3. The V gene's germline CDR1 is SGHRS and CDR2 YFSETQ. CDR3 length: 15 residues. This CDR3 is CASSRTGGNQETQYF. The CDR3 DNA reads TGCGCCAGCAGCAGGACAGGGGGAAACCAAGAGACCCAGTACTTC.

The chain carries TRBV14 and TRBJ1-2, with D maybe TRBD1 (5 bases). Trimming took off 0 bases at V and 8 bases at J, with 16 bases between the two ends. The CDR3 consists of 15 residues. Per the germline V gene, CDR1 is SGHDN and CDR2 is FVKESK. CDR3 DNA: TGTGCCAGCAGCCAAGAAAGACGGGGACTGAAAGGCTACACCTTC. Protein: CASSQERRGLKGYTF.

V gene TRBV5-1 combines with J gene TRBJ2-7; D is perhaps TRBD1 (6 bases). CDR1 SGHRS and CDR2 YFSETQ come from the germline V gene. The CDR3 extends over 14 amino acids. V was trimmed by 4 bases and J by 2 bases, leaving 13 bases between them. The CDR3 sequence is CASSADSGTYEQYF. CDR3 coding DNA: TGCGCCAGCAGCGCGGACAGCGGAACCTACGAGCAGTACTTC.

This chain connects TRBV19 to TRBJ2-5; no clear D. There are 12 residues in the CDR3. V dropped 3 bases and J dropped 4 bases, with 6 bases sitting between them. Germline CDR1 is LNHDA and CDR2 is SQIVND (reference sequence). Here the CDR3 DNA reads TGTGCCAGTAGTATCATGGGAGAGACCCAGTACTTC. Protein sequence: CASSIMGETQYF.

This clone was observed a handful of times. This chain links TRBV5-6 with TRBJ1-1; 8 nucleotides align to TRBD1. This CDR3 comprises 14 residues. The V segment lost 1 base and the J segment 6 bases; nucleotides outside the gene matches: 5. The germline gives CDR1 SGHDT, CDR2 YYEEEE. CDR3 in amino acids: CASSLLTGAAEAFF. CDR3 in DNA: TGTGCCAGCAGCTTGTTGACAGGGGCGGCTGAAGCTTTCTTT.

The chain employs TRBV11-2 and TRBJ2-5; no reliable D call. Germline values: CDR1 SGHAT, CDR2 FQNNGV. The V end lost 5 bases, the J end lost 2 bases, and 3 bases lay between the germline ends. The CDR3 extends over 11 amino acids. CDR3 sequence reads: CASSLQETQYF. The CDR3 DNA reads as TGTGCCAGCAGCCTTCAAGAGACCCAGTACTTC.

This rearrangement joins TRBV25-1 to TRBJ1-2; 7 bases are shared with TRBD1. The CDR3 is made up of 13 amino acids. Germline lookup yields CDR1 MGHDK and CDR2 SYGVNS. J lost 4 bases, V lost 7 bases, and 6 bases had no gene match. CDR3 region: CASTDRLAYGYTF. In nucleotides, the CDR3 is TGTGCCAGCACGGACAGGTTGGCCTATGGCTACACCTTC.

As to this clone: At one end, the junction sequence differs from germline, possibly due to a read error. This chain uses TRBV6-5 with TRBJ1-1; D is unresolved. Germline loops: CDR1 MNHEY, CDR2 SVGAGI. This CDR3 region has 14 residues. The CDR3 DNA follows: TGTGCCATCAGTGAGACGGTATTGAACACTGAAGCTTTCTTT. Its protein is CAISETVLNTEAFF.

This clone has a single count. CDR3 sequence reads: CASSLSGRDRGLGYTF. CDR3 bases: TGTGCCAGCAGTTTATCAGGCAGGGACAGGGGGTTAGGCTACACCTTC. The chain combines TRBV27 with TRBJ1-2; 11 nucleotides align to TRBD1. V lost 0 bases and J lost 8; bases outside the gene matches: 8. In germline, CDR1 is MNHEY, CDR2 SMNVEV (reference sequence). The CDR3 is made up of 16 amino acids.

This sequence joins TRBV7-2 and TRBJ2-2; 11 nucleotides agree with TRBD2. The V segment lost 3 bases and the J segment 6 bases; nucleotides outside the gene matches: 3. Germline V gene sequence: CDR1 SGHTA, CDR2 FQGNSA. The CDR3 covers 15 residues. Here the CDR3 reads CASSFSGGASGELFF. The DNA of the CDR3 is TGTGCCAGCAGCTTTAGCGGGGGGGCTTCCGGGGAGCTGTTTTTT.

This clone was counted once. This rearrangement joins TRBV5-8 to TRBJ1-4, with D tentatively TRBD1 (5 bases). CDR3 size: 13 residues. Germline loops: CDR1 SGHTS, CDR2 YDEGEE. The V and J ends lost 4 bases and 10 bases respectively, with 14 bases between them. In DNA form, the CDR3 reads TGTGCCAGCAGCGCCCGAGGCCAGGGAAAACTGTTTTTT. Its protein is CASSARGQGKLFF.

The CDR3 protein is CACMGTLFPEAFF. CDR3 coding DNA: TGTGCCTGTATGGGGACGTTGTTTCCTGAAGCTTTCTTT. The chain uses TRBV2 and TRBJ1-1; weak D call: TRBD1 (5 bases). The CDR3 runs 13 residues. Germline V gene sequence: CDR1 SNHLY, CDR2 FYNNEI. Trimming shortened V by 11 bases and J by 6 bases, and 19 bases separated the two germline ends.

In this sample, this clone turned up a few times. The chain combines TRBV11-2 with TRBJ1-2; no reliable D call. The CDR3 spans 10 residues. The germline V gene has CDR1 SGHAT and CDR2 FQNNGV. V dropped 0 bases and J dropped 7 bases, with 0 bases sitting between them. In nucleotides, the CDR3 is TGTGCCAGCAGCTTAGATGGCTACACCTTC. It codes for CASSLDGYTF.

The chain recombines TRBV9 with TRBJ1-1, with 7 bases aligning to TRBD1. This CDR3 has 11 amino acids. Germline values: CDR1 SGDLS, CDR2 YYNGEE. V trimming: 3 bases; J trimming: 11 bases; junction bases outside the gene matches: 4. CDR3 sequence reads: CASSGGGAAFF. CDR3 DNA sequence: TGTGCCAGCAGCGGAGGGGGCGCGGCTTTCTTT.